Presented here are 18 T cell receptor beta chains from one specimen sequenced in a study of tumor-infiltrating lymphocytes in primary liver carcinoma. RNA and DNA were co-extracted from roughly 20-30 mg of unsorted bulk tissue. Starting from approximately 0.45 ug of total RNA, TCR beta cDNA was produced with a primer in the constant region. Three nested multiplex PCR rounds, a slightly modified ARM-PCR method, built the TCR beta libraries. TRBV1-TRBV30 forward primers paired with a C-beta reverse primer drove the first two PCR rounds, roughly 9 cycles each. TCRdb redid the calling of the multiplex PCR reads with MiXCR, one entry per CDR3 protein. The repertoire holds 50,000 or so distinct CDR3 sequences, with over 65% as singletons. Sequenced: liver tumor tissue from sampling region 5. Subset defined: tumor region T5, tumor centre. The receptors were sampled from a man aged 40-49 years with primary liver carcinoma and hepatitis B virus infection.

This clonotype appeared a single time. One end of the junction varies from germline; a read error may be responsible. The V gene is TRBV11-2, the J gene TRBJ2-5, with D uncertain. This CDR3 is built from 17 residues. Germline V lookup: CDR1 SGHAT, CDR2 FQNNGV. CDR3 sequence (DNA): TGTGCCAGCAGCTTAGGGGTCACTTTCCGACTCCAAGAGACTCAGTACTTC. Amino acids: CASSLGVTFRLQETQYF.

This clonotype was picked up many times. The V call is TRBV7-2, the J call TRBJ2-2, with D unresolved. V was cut by 2 bases and J by 7 bases, with 11 bases left in between. The CDR3 contains 14 residues. Germline values: CDR1 SGHTA, CDR2 FQGNSA. This CDR3 is CASSLKRSGGELFF. Here the CDR3 DNA reads TGTGCCAGCAGCTTAAAAAGGTCGGGCGGGGAGCTGTTTTTT.

This clonotype was detected once. A much larger clone lies a single base off, so this may be a read error. The chain couples TRBV19 to TRBJ2-5, with D perhaps TRBD1 (6 bases). The germline V gene encodes CDR1 LNHDA and CDR2 SQIVND (reference sequence). There are 13 residues in the CDR3. The CDR3 loop reads CAISGGGGETQYF. The CDR3 nucleotides read TGTGCCATTAGTGGTGGGGGCGGGGAGACCCAGTACTTC. The full variable domain, in which reference TRBV19 and TRBJ2-5 provide the parts outside the CDR3, is DGGITQSPKYLFRKEGQNVTLSCEQNLNHDAMYWYRQDPGQGLRLIYYSQIVNDFQKGDIAEGYSVSREKKESFPLTVTSAQKNPTAFYLCAISGGGGETQYFGPGTRLLVL.

Turning to this clonotype: At one of its ends the junction is not consistent with the germline gene, which may arise from a read error. The CDR3 loop reads CASSQPGQVAPYGHTF. The CDR3, as DNA: TGTGCCAGCAGCCAACCGGGACAGGTGGCGCCGTATGGCCACACCTTC. The V call is TRBV14, the J call TRBJ1-2; 8 bases align to TRBD1. CDR1 is SGHDN and CDR2 is FVKESK in the germline V gene. The length of the CDR3 is 16 residues.

In its sample, this clonotype ranks as medium-sized. The genes are TRBV4-2 and TRBJ2-3; 8 bases match TRBD2. Looked up from germline, CDR1 is LGHNA and CDR2 is YNFKEQ. This CDR3 region has 17 residues. V dropped 4 bases and J dropped 2; count of bases not matched to a gene: 11. In DNA, the CDR3 is TGTGCCAGCAGCCCCCTCGGCGCGGGAGGAGACACAGATACGCAGTATTTT. This codes for CASSPLGAGGDTDTQYF.

J is TRBJ2-5 and V is TRBV11-2; 9 bases fit TRBD2. Germline-derived CDR1 and CDR2 are SGHAT and FQNNGV. The CDR3 totals 15 residues. V lost 4 bases to trimming and J lost 3 bases; unmatched junction nucleotides: 6. In DNA form, the CDR3 reads TGTGCCAGCAGCTCGGGACTAGCAGTGGAAGAGACCCAGTACTTC. Translated: CASSSGLAVEETQYF.

Points on this clonotype: Germline and junction disagree at one end, which may indicate a read error. V usage is TRBV29-1 and J usage is TRBJ1-1; D is uncertain. CDR1 and CDR2 from the germline V gene are SQVTM and ANQGSEA. This CDR3 is 15 amino acids long. The CDR3 DNA sequence: TGCAGCGTTGTGGTAGGGTGGGGAATGAACACTGAAGCCTTCTTT. Translating gives CSVVVGWGMNTEAFF.

Regarding this clonotype: At one end, the junction sequence differs from germline, possibly due to a read error. V is TRBV12-3 or TRBV12-4 and J is TRBJ1-1, with TRBD1 as a possible D gene (5 bases). This CDR3 spans 14 amino acids. The CDR3 loop reads CASISSDSNTKAFF. As DNA, the CDR3 is TGTGCCAGCATCTCTAGTGACAGCAACACTAAAGCTTTCTTT.

This clonotype was observed a handful of times. The chain has TRBV6-1 and TRBJ2-2, with TRBD2 matching 8 bases. V dropped 6 bases and J dropped 4; count of bases not matched to a gene: 16. CDR3 size: 18 residues. Germline CDR1 reads MNHNS; CDR2 reads SASEGT. CDR3 region: CASREGLTGGLGTGELFF. CDR3 nucleotides: TGTGCCAGCAGGGAGGGACTAACGGGAGGGCTAGGCACCGGGGAGCTGTTTTTT.

This clonotype was counted at least ten times. This chain connects TRBV7-9 to TRBJ2-6; 7 nucleotides agree with TRBD1. The CDR3 contains 15 residues. CDR1 is SEHNR and CDR2 is FQNEAQ in the germline V gene (reference sequence). The V gene end was trimmed by 5 bases and the J gene end by 1 base; junction bases not matched to a gene: 2. Written as DNA, the CDR3 is TGTGCCAGCAGCCGGACAGGATCTGGGGCCAACGTCCTGACTTTC. This codes for CASSRTGSGANVLTF.

Remarks on this clonotype: The junction departs from germline at one end; a sequencing error may be responsible. The chain joins TRBV6-5 to TRBJ1-5; D gene unclear. In germline, CDR1 is MNHEY, CDR2 SVGAGI. The length of the CDR3 is 13 residues. The CDR3 DNA reads as TGTCCCAGCAGTCCGACCGTAAACCAGCCACAGCATTTT. It translates to CPSSPTVNQPQHF.

The rearrangement uses TRBV7-9 and TRBJ2-3; TRBD1 matches at 8 bases. The assigned J gene may be wrong: the sequence end matches TRBJ1-5 better. Germline V gene sequence: CDR1 SEHNR, CDR2 FQNEAQ (reference sequence). This CDR3 comprises 15 residues. CDR3 sequence (DNA): TGTGCCAGCAGCTCGGACAGGGACTGGGCAGATGCGCAGCATTTT. Encoded protein: CASSSDRDWADAQHF.

The chain couples TRBV28 to TRBJ1-2; 9 positions agree with TRBD1. V was clipped by 4 bases and J by 5 bases; unmatched bases: 8. This CDR3 has 15 amino acids. The V gene's germline CDR1 is MDHEN and CDR2 SYDVKM. This chain's CDR3 is CASSSGQGTWYGYTF. CDR3 sequence (DNA): TGTGCCAGCAGTTCCGGACAGGGGACTTGGTATGGCTACACCTTC.

The V gene is TRBV5-1, the J gene TRBJ2-7, with 13 bases fitting TRBD2. CDR1 and CDR2 from the germline V gene are SGHRS and YFSETQ. The length of the CDR3 is 17 residues. Unmatched junction bases numbered 14, after V lost 5 bases and J lost 6 bases. The CDR3 bases are TGCGCCAGCAGACAGGAGAGGACTAGCGGGAGTGTTTGCGAGCAGTACTTC. This codes for CASRQERTSGSVCEQYF.

Note on this clonotype: One junction end does not reproduce the germline sequence, and a read error may be involved. The chain uses TRBV11-2 and TRBJ1-5; possible D gene TRBD1, 6 bases. This CDR3 region has 16 residues. Germline V lookup: CDR1 SGHAT, CDR2 FQNNGV. The CDR3 is CVSSLVVTGSNQPQHF. DNA of the CDR3: TGTGTCAGCAGCTTAGTGGTAACAGGGAGCAATCAGCCCCAGCATTTT.

J is TRBJ2-2 and V is TRBV11-1; no firm D call. Germline CDR1 SGHAT, CDR2 FQDESV (reference sequence). The CDR3 has 13 residues. Trimming pared 9 bases from V and 5 bases from J, leaving 13 bases between. CDR3 in DNA: TGTGCCAGTAGCCTTTGGGGTACCGGGGAGCTGTTTTTT. Encoded protein: CASSLWGTGELFF.

V and J are TRBV11-2 and TRBJ2-3; 7 positions match TRBD1. The CDR3 runs 16 residues. Per the germline V gene, CDR1 is SGHAT and CDR2 is FQNNGV. V trimming: 1 base; J trimming: 2 bases; junction bases outside the gene matches: 6. CDR3 nucleotide sequence: TGTGCCAGCAGCTTAGCTAGGGACAGTCCCACAGATACGCAGTATTTT. Its protein product is CASSLARDSPTDTQYF.

This clonotype was seen a single time. This may come from a read error, since a much larger clone is one base off. The chain joins TRBV2 to TRBJ2-6; TRBD1 is a possible D gene (6 bases). The length of the CDR3 is 12 residues. V shed 8 bases and J shed 15 bases, with 17 bases lying between them. Germline V CDR1 and CDR2: SNHLY, FYNNEI. CDR3 coding DNA: TGTGCCAGCGGATTAGGGGGAGACAGCCTGACTTTC. It yields the protein CASGLGGDSLTF.